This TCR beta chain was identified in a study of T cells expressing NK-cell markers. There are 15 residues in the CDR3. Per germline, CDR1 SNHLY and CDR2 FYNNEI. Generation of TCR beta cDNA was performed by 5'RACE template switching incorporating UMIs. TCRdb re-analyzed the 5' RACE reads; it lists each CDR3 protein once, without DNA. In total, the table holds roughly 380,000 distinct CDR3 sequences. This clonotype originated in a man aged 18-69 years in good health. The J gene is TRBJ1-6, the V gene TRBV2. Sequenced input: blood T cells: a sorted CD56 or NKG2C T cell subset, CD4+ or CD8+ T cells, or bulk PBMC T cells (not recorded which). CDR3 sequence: CASRTEELGNSPLHF.